The 2 T cell receptor beta chains below come from one sample, sequenced in a study of cytomegalovirus exposure and HLA in healthy donors (dated by TCRdb to the late 2010s). Preparation of the library involved the immunoSEQ multiplex PCR assay. For the multiplex PCR, a mixture combining 60 forward primers for TCR Vbeta segments and 13 reverse primers for TCR Jbeta segments was used. The clones in this table, taken by TCRdb from immuneACCESS, are in-frame only. Not every clone is retained; where verified, under half of the shortfall comes from an unresolved V gene, and the cause of the rest is unknown. The sample profile shows roughly 120,000 clones; 6.5% to 9.5% of them were found once. The leading ten clones occupy around 5.5% of the sample. Sequencing was done on a sample of PBMCs. The receptors shown here come from a man aged 35 to 55 in good health and CMV-seronegative.

This clone has more than one count but fewer than ten. V and J are TRBV20-1 and TRBJ1-1, with D tentatively TRBD1 (5 bases). Per germline, CDR1 DFQATT and CDR2 SNEGSKA (reference sequence). V lost 5 bases and J lost 10, with 14 bases in between. This CDR3 region has 11 residues. The CDR3 region has the DNA TGCAGTGCTGTCTCGGGGGACGGAGCTTTCTTT. As protein: CSAVSGDGAFF.

A few counts support this clone. The V gene is TRBV9, the J gene TRBJ2-3; TRBD2 matches at 9 bases. Germline V gene data show CDR1 as SGDLS and CDR2 as YYNGEE. The CDR3 totals 17 residues. V lost 0 bases and J lost 2; bases outside the gene matches: 7. The CDR3 loop reads CASSVGERGDITDTQYF. CDR3 sequence (DNA): TGTGCCAGCAGCGTAGGTGAGCGGGGGGATATCACAGATACGCAGTATTTT.